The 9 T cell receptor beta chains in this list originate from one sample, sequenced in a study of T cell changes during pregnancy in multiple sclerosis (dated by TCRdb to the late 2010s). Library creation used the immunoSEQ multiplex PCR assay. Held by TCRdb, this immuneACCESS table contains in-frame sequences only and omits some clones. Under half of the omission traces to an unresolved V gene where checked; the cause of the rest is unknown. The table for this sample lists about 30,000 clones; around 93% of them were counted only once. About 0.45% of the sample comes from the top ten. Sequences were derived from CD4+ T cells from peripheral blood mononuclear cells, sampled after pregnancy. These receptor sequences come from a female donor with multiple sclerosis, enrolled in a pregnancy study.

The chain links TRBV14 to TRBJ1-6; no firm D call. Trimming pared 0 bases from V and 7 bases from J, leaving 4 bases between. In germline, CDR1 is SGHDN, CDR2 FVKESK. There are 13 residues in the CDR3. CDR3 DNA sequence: TGTGCCAGCAGCCAAGAGGAGAATTCACCCCTCCACTTT. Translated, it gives CASSQEENSPLHF.

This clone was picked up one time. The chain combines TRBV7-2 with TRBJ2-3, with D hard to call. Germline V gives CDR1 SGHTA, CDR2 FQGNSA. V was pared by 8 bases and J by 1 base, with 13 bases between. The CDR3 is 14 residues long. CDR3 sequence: CASSRWSGTDTQYF. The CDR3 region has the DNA TGTGCCAGCTCTAGGTGGTCTGGCACAGATACGCAGTATTTT. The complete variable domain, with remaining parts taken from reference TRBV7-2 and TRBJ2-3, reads GAGVSQSPSNKVTEKGKDVELRCDPISGHTALYWYRQSLGQGLEFLIYFQGNSAPDKSGLPSDRFSAERTGGSVSTLTIQRTQQEDSAVYLCASSRWSGTDTQYFGPGTRLTVL.

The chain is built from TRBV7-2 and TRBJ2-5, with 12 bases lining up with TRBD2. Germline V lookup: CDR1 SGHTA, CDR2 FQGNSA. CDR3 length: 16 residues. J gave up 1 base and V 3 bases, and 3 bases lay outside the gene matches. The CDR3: CASSFGLAGFQETQYF. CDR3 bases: TGTGCCAGCAGCTTCGGACTAGCGGGGTTCCAAGAGACCCAGTACTTC.

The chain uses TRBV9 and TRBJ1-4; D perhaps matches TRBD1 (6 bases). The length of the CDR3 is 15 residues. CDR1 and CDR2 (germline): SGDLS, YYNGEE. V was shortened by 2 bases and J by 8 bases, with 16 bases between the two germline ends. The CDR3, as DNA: TGTGCCAGCAGCGTGGCAGGGGCGCGGCGCGAAAAACTGTTTTTT. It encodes CASSVAGARREKLFF.

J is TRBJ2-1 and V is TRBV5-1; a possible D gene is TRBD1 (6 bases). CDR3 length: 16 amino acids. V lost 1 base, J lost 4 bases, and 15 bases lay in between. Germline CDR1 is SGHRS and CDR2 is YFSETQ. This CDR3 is CASSLLSAGTYNEQFF. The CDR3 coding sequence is TGCGCCAGCAGCTTGTTATCGGCAGGGACATACAATGAGCAGTTCTTC.

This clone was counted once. CDR3 sequence: CASSEVTGSPLHF. The CDR3 DNA reads as TGTGCCAGCAGTGAGGTAACGGGTTCACCCCTCCACTTT. The rearrangement uses TRBV25-1 and TRBJ1-6; no clear D. Germline V gives CDR1 MGHDK, CDR2 SYGVNS. V lost 3 bases, J lost 9 bases, and 9 bases lay in between. This CDR3 spans 13 amino acids.

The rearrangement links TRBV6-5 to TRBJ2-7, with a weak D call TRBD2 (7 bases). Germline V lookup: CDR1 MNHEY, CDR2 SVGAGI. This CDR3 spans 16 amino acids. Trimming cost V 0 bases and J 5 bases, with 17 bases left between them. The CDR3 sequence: CASSYSGRGGSHEQYF. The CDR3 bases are TGTGCCAGCAGTTACTCGGGGAGGGGGGGGAGTCACGAGCAGTACTTC.

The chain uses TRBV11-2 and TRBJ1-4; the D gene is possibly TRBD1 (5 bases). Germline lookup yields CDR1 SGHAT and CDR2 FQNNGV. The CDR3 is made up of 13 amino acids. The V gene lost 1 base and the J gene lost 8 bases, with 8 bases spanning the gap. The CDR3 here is CASSLGAGEKLFF. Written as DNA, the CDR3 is TGTGCCAGCAGCTTAGGGGCAGGGGAAAAACTGTTTTTT.

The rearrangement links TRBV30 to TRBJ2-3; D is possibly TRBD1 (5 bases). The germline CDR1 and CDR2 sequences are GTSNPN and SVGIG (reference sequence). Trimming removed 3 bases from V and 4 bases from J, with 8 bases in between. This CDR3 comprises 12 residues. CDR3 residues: CAWSLGADTQYF. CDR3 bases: TGTGCCTGGAGCCTAGGGGCAGATACGCAGTATTTT.